The entry below describes one TCR beta chain. Antigen unknown. Prepared libraries of TCR beta cDNA carried unique molecular identifiers. TCRdb itself ran the PCR reads through MiXCR, one entry per CDR3 protein. The table has over 700,000 distinct CDR3 sequences, less than 35% seen once. Trimming at V came to 7 bases and at J to 0 bases, leaving 2 bases not matched to a gene. The CDR3 runs to 13 residues. These data belong to a study of post-analysis software for immune sequencing data. General study results and limits: With TRBV5-6, TRBV5-1 and TRBV20-1 included, five TRBV segments were more frequent in patients than in controls.

What was sequenced was blood. The receptor comes from a girl aged 5-17 years with multiple sclerosis. The chain couples TRBV12-3 or TRBV12-4 to TRBJ2-7; 8 bases fit TRBD2. This CDR3 is CASTTSASYEQYF. As DNA, the CDR3 is TGTGCCAGCACGACTAGCGCCTCCTACGAGCAGTACTTC.